This T cell receptor (beta chain) was sequenced for a study of glioma-infiltrating T cells after dendritic cell vaccination. Time point indicated: after dendritic cell vaccination, including at tumor progression/relapse. PBMC sampling occurred before vaccination, two weeks after the third dose, and at progression. This clone was counted between two and nine times. This CDR3 spans 15 amino acids. Germline V gives CDR1 SGHNT, CDR2 YYREEE (reference sequence). Trimming took 4 bases from V and 9 from J; bases not matched to a gene: 9. Profiling relied on immunoSEQ multiplex PCR, and the TCRdb table lists in-frame clones only, not all of them. The repertoire holds over 90,000 clones, 80% seen once, with 5.4% in the top ten.

The TCR originated in a human donor with glioblastoma. The sequencing used blood, collected after dendritic cell vaccination. The chain joins TRBV5-4 to TRBJ1-6; the match to TRBD1 covers 8 bases. The CDR3 spells CASSPGQGRSSPLHF. CDR3 in DNA: TGTGCCAGCAGCCCAGGACAGGGTCGTAGTTCACCCCTCCACTTT. The full variable domain, completed using reference TRBV5-4 and TRBJ1-6, is ETGVTQSPTHLIKTRGQQVTLRCSSQSGHNTVSWYQQALGQGPQFIFQYYREEENGRGNFPPRFSGLQFPNYSSELNVNALELDDSALYLCASSPGQGRSSPLHFGNGTRLTVT.